This T cell receptor beta chain was observed in a study of blood T cell repertoires in COVID-19 (TCRdb year 2020). With respect to the entire study: Collaborator samples came from the United States, Italy and Spain and covered acute and convalescent phases of COVID-19. The prospective study material was composed of cDNA or gDNA derived from T cells, B-cell-depleted T cells, or PBMCs. The dataset comprised deeply sampled blood TCRbeta repertoires from subjects exposed to, actively infected with, or recovered from COVID-19. The repertoires were released in a freely available public database meant as a resource for research on the immune response to SARS-CoV-2. The samples were drawn from two sources: the first 160 participants of the ongoing ImmuneRACE study, and 1,200 or so subjects contributed by 6 global collaborators. The sample metadata nearly always contained a de-identified subject ID, COVID-19 status, age in years and sex. HLA class I and class II types, where available, came from metadata supplied by the sample provider rather than from assay-based typing. What the authors observed across the whole study: How much clinical and demographic metadata was included differed by source and by participant, and the metadata was provided uncurated.

CDR1 SGHTA and CDR2 FQGNSA are derived from the germline V gene. From cysteine to phenylalanine, the CDR3 is 13 amino acids long. CDR3 DNA only is kept here, 39 bases in frame from base 1. The germline V and J ends show losses of 3 bases and 10 bases respectively, and no gene match explains 7 bases of the junction. Enrolling through a virtual design, the prospective study's participants ranged in age from roughly 18 to 90 years and lived across 20 to 25 United States geographic areas. To assign participants to cohorts, the prospective study relied on clinical history that participants themselves reported in a screening survey and a study questionnaire. Recovered participants in ImmuneRACE Cohort 3 were defined as having two consecutive negative NP/OP PCR tests, clearance from a healthcare professional, or resolution of symptoms. In the prospective study, mobile phlebotomists collected whole blood, serum and a nasopharyngeal or oropharyngeal swab from each participant. Prospective study participants could optionally give additional blood draws and questionnaires over a roughly 2-month period. Before DNA extraction, prospective study blood samples were shipped either frozen or at room temperature.

TCRbeta CDR3 regions were amplified from genomic DNA using the immunoSEQ Assay, a bias-controlled multiplex PCR. As for the original processing: The number of nucleated cells in each sample was estimated from the amplification of reference gene primers within the assay. To quantify the absolute abundance of each unique TCRbeta CDR3 rearrangement, sequence reads were collapsed and filtered. For each sample, productive Simpson clonality was calculated by taking the square root of Simpson's diversity index across productive rearrangements. TCRdb carries this immuneACCESS record with in-frame sequences only. Its versions omit some clonotypes, under half of them owing to an unresolved V gene in the studies checked, with the rest unexplained. D and trimming were read from the DNA, whereas the V and J calls and clone size are those reported in that table. For this sample the table gives 240,000 or so clones, of which 86% were detected only once. The biggest ten clones account for 2% to 2.5% of the sample.

This clone occurred a few times. Its antigen is currently not known. Per-nucleotide qualities are absent, and no much larger clonotype sits a single base away. The rearrangement combines TRBV7-2 with TRBJ1-1, with 8 bases aligning to TRBD1. Sequencing was performed on PBMCs or T cells enriched from blood (not recorded which). The sequence was collected from a woman in her 50s who had recovered from COVID-19. DNA sequence: TGTGCCAGCAGCTTTGGGGACAGGAGGACAGCTTTCTTT. It specifies CASSFGDRRTAFF.